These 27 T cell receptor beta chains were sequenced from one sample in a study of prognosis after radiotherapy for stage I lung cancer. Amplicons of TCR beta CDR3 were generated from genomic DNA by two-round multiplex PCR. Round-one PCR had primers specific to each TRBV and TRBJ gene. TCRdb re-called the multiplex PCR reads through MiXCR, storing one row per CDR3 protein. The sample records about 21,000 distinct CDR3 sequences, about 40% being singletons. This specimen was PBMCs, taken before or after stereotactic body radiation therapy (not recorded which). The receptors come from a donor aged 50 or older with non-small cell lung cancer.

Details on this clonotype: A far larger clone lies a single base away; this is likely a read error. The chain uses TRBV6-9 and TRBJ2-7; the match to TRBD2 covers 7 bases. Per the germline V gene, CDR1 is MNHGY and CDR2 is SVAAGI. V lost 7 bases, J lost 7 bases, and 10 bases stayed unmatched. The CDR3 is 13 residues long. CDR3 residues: CASNWEGPREQYF. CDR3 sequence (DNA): TGTGCCAGCAACTGGGAGGGGCCTCGAGAGCAGTACTTC.

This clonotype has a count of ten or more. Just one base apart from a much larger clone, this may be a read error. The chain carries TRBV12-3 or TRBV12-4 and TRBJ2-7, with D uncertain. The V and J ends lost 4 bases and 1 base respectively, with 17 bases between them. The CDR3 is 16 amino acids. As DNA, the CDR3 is TGTGCCAGCAGTTCCCCAGTCACTCGGAATTCCTACGAGCAGTACTTC. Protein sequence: CASSSPVTRNSYEQYF.

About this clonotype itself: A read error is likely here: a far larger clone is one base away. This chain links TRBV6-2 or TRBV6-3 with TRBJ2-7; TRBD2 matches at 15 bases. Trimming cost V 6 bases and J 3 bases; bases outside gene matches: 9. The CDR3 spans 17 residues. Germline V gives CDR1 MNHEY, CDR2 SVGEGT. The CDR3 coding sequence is TGTGCCAGCAGACCCCTTCGGACTAGCGGGGGGGTCTACGAGCAGTACTTC. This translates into CASRPLRTSGGVYEQYF.

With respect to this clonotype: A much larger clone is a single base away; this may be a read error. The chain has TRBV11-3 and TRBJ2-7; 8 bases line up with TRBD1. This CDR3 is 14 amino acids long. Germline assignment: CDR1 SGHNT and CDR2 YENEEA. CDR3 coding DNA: TGTGCCAGCAGCGGGCAGGGGGCCGCCTACGAGCACTACTTC. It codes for CASSGQGAAYEHYF.

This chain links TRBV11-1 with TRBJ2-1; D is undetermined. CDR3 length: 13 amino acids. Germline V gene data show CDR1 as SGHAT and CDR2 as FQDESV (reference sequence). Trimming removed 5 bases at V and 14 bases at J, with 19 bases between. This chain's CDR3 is CASSPRTASVEFF. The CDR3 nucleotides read TGTGCCAGCAGCCCCCGTACCGCCTCTGTCGAGTTCTTC.

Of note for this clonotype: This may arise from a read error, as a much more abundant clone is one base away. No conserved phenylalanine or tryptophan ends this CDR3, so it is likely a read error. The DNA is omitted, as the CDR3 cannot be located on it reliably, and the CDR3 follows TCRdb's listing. This chain's CDR3 is CASRQGTRKYL. The rearrangement joins TRBV7-2 to TRBJ2-4; TRBD2, the table's D call, lacks a check against the DNA. The CDR3 extends over 11 residues, inclusive of both ends. In germline, CDR1 is SGHTA, CDR2 FQGNSA.

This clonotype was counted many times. The CDR3 DNA sequence: TGTGCCAGCAGCCCCTGGGGTAGCGGGAGCCGAGAGACCCAGTACTTC. Its translation: CASSPWGSGSRETQYF. The chain employs TRBV5-5 and TRBJ2-5; 9 bases are shared with TRBD2. This CDR3 is 16 amino acids long. Trimming removed 4 bases from V and 4 bases from J; junction bases left unmatched: 11. Per the germline V gene, CDR1 is SGHKS and CDR2 is YYEKEE (reference sequence). Variable domain in full (rest from reference TRBV5-5 and TRBJ2-5): DAGVTQSPTHLIKTRGQQVTLRCSPISGHKSVSWYQQVLGQGPQFIFQYYEKEERGRGNFPDRFSARQFPNYSSELNVNALLLGDSALYLCASSPWGSGSRETQYFGPGTRLLVL.

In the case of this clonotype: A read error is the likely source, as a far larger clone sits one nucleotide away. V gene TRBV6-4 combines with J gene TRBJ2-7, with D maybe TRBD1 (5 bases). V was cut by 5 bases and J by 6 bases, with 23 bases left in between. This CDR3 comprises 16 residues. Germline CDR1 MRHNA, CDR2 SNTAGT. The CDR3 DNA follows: TGTGCCAGCAGTCGGAAACCGGTACAGGCTCTGGGCGAGCAGTACTTC. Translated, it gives CASSRKPVQALGEQYF.

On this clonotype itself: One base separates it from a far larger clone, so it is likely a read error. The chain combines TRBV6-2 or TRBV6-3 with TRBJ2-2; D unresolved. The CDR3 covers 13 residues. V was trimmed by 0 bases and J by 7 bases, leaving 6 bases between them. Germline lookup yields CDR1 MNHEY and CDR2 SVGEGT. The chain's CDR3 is CASSYSPRGELFF. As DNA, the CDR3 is TGTGCCAGCAGTTACTCACCGCGCGGGGAGCTGTTTTTT.

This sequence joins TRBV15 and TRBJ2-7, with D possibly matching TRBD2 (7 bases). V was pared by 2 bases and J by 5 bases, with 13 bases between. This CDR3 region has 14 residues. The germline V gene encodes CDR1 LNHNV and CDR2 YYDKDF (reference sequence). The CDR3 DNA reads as TGTGCCACCAGCAGAAGCGGGACAATAGACGAGCAGTACTTC. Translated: CATSRSGTIDEQYF.

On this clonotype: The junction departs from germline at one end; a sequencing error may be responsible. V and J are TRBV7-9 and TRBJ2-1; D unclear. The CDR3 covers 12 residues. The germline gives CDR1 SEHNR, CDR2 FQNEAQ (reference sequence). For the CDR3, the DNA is TGTGCCAGCAGCTTAGTCGGTGATGATCAGTTCTTC. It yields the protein CASSLVGDDQFF.

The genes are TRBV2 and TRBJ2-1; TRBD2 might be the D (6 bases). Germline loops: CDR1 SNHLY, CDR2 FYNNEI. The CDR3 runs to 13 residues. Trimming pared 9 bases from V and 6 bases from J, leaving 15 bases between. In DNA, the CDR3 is TGTGCCAGTGCAGGAGGGGCCGGCAATGAGCAGTTCTTC. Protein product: CASAGGAGNEQFF.

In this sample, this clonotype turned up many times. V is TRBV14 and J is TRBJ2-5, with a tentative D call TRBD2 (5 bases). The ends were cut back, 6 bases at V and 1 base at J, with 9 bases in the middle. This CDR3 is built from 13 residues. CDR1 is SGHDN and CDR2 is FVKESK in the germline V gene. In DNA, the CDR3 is TGTGCCAGCAGTCCCGGGGTCCAAGAGACCCAGTACTTC. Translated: CASSPGVQETQYF.

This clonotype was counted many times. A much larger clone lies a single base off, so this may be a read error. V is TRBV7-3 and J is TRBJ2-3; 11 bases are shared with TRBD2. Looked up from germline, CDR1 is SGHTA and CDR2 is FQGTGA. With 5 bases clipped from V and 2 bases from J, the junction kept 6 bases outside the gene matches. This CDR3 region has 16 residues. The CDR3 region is CASSLGLAANTDTQYF. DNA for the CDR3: TGTGCCAGCAGCCTGGGACTAGCGGCTAACACAGATACGCAGTATTTT.

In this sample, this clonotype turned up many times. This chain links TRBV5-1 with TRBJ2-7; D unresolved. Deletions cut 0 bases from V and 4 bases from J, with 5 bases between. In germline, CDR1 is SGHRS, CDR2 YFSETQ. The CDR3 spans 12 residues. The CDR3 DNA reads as TGCGCCAGCAGCTTGGTAGGTTACGAGCAGTACTTC. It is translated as CASSLVGYEQYF.

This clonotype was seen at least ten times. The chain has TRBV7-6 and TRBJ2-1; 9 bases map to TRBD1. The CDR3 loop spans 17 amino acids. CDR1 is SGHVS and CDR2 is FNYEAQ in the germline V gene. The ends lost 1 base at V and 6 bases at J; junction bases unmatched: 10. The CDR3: CASSLGVRTGGSNEQFF. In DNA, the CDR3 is TGTGCCAGCAGCTTAGGGGTCAGAACAGGGGGCAGCAATGAGCAGTTCTTC.

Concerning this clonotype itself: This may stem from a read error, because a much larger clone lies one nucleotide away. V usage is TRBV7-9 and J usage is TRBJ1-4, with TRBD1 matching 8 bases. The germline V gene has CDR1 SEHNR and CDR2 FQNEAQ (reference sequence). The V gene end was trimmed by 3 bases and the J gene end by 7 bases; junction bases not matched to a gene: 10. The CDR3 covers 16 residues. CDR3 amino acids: CASSLRGQVFREKLFF. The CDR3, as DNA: TGTGCCAGCAGCTTGAGGGGACAGGTATTCCGTGAAAAACTGTTTTTT.

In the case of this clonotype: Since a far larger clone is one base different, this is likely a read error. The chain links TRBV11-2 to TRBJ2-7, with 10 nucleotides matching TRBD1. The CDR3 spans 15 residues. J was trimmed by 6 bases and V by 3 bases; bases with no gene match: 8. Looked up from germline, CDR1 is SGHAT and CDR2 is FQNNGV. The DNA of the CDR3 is TGTGCCAGCAGCTTGTCCCAGGACAGGGGGAGCGAGCAGTACTTC. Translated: CASSLSQDRGSEQYF.

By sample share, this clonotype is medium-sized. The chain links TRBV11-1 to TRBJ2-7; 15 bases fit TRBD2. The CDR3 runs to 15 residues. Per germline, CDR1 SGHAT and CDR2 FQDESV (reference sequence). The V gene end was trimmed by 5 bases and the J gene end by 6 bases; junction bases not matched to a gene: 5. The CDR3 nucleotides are TGTGCCAGCAGCCTACGGACTAGCGGGAGGGCCGAGCAGTACTTC. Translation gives CASSLRTSGRAEQYF.

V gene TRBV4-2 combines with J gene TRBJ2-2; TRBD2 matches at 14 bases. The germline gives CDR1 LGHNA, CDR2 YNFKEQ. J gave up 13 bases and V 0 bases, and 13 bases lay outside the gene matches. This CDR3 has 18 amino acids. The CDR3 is CASSQDTTSGRGTVGLFF. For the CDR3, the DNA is TGTGCCAGCAGCCAAGATACGACTAGCGGGAGGGGGACCGTGGGGCTGTTTTTT.

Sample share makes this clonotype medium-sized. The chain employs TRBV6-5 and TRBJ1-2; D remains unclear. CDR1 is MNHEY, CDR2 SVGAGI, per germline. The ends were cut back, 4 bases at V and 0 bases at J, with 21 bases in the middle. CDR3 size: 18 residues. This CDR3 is CASSSVDNPATTNYGYTF. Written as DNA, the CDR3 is TGTGCCAGCAGTTCCGTAGACAATCCTGCTACCACTAACTATGGCTACACCTTC.

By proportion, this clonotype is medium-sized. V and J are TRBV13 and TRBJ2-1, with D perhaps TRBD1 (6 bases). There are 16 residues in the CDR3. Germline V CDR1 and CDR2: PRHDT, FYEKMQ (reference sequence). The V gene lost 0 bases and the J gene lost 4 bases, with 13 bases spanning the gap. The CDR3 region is CASSLGEGVGYNEQFF. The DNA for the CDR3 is TGTGCCAGCAGCTTAGGTGAGGGGGTGGGGTACAATGAGCAGTTCTTC. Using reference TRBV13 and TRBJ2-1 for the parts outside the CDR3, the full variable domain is AAGVIQSPRHLIKEKRETATLKCYPIPRHDTVYWYQQGPGQDPQFLISFYEKMQSDKGSIPDRFSAQQFSDYHSELNMSSLELGDSALYFCASSLGEGVGYNEQFFGPGTRLTVL.

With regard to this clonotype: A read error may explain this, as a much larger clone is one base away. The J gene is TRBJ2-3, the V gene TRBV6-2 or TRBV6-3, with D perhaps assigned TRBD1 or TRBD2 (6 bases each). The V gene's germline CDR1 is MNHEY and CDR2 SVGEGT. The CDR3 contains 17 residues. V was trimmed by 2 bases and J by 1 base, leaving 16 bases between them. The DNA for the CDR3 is TGTGCCAGCAGTTACAGAGCTCGGGGGCTCCGCACAGATACGCAGTATTTT. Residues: CASSYRARGLRTDTQYF.

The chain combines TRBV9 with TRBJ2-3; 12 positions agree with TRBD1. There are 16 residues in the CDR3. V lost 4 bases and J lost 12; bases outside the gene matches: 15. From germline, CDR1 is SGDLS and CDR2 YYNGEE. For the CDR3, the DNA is TGTGCCAGCAGCCGGTTGGGACAGGGGGCGATAGACACTCAGTATTTT. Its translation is CASSRLGQGAIDTQYF.

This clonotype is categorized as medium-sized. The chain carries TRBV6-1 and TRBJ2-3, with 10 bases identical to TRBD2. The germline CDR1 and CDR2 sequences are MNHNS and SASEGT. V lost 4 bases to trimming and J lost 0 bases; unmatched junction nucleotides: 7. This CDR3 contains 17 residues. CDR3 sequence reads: CASSAIRTSGSTDTQYF. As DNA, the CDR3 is TGTGCCAGCAGTGCAATTAGGACTAGCGGTAGCACAGATACGCAGTATTTT.

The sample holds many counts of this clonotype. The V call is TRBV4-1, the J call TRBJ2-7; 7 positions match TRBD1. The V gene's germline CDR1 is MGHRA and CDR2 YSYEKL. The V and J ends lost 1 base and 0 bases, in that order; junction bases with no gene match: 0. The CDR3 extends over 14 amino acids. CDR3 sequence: CASSQGDSSYEQYF. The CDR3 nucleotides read TGCGCCAGCAGCCAAGGGGACAGCTCCTACGAGCAGTACTTC.

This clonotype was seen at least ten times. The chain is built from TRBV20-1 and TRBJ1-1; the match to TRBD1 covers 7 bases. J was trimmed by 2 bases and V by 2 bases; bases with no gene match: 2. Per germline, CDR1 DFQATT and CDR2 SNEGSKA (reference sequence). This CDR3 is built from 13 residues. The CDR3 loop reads CSARRQGNTEAFF. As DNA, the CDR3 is TGCAGTGCTAGAAGACAGGGAAACACTGAAGCTTTCTTT.